A selection of T cell receptor beta chains follows, all from one sample in a study of blood T cell repertoires in COVID-19. Generated by immunoSEQ multiplex PCR, the TCRdb table keeps only in-frame clones and is missing some. This sample has about 56,000 clones, with approximately 88% found just once. The sample consisted of peripheral blood. These receptor sequences come from a human donor in a cohort sampled during active COVID-19. Each CDR3 is given with its conserved first and last residue. D genes are given only for firm matches. Clone size is given for some rows only: seen once, a few or many times, or a class if the clone is expanded.

>-|TRBD2|TRBV6-4|TRBJ2-7
CASSERASGVNYEQYF
TGTGCCAGCAGTGAAAGGGCTAGCGGGGTTAATTACGAGCAGTACTTC
>-|TRBD1|TRBV5-4|TRBJ2-7
CASSSSLQGWEQYF
TGTGCCAGCAGCTCTAGCCTACAGGGGTGGGAGCAGTACTTC
>-|-|TRBV6-5|TRBJ1-2
CASTGQGTSYTF
TGTGCCAGCACAGGGCAGGGTACGAGCTACACCTTC
>-|-|TRBV10-3|TRBJ2-7
CAISAHGPGTYEQYF
TGTGCCATCAGTGCGCACGGCCCAGGAACCTACGAGCAGTACTTC
>-|-|TRBV7-9|TRBJ2-7
CASSSGLGQYF
TGTGCCAGCAGCTCAGGACTCGGTCAGTACTTC
>-|TRBD1|TRBV14|TRBJ2-4
CASSQLTGENIQYF
TGTGCCAGCAGCCAATTGACAGGGGAGAACATTCAGTACTTC
>-|TRBD2|TRBV6-2/TRBV6-3|TRBJ2-1
CASSDPRGGLNEQFF
TGTGCCAGCAGTGACCCGCGGGGGGGCCTGAATGAGCAGTTCTTC
>-|TRBD1|TRBV19|TRBJ1-5
CASSTMTGGDQPQHF
TGTGCCAGTAGTACCATGACAGGGGGCGATCAGCCCCAGCATTTT
>-|TRBD2|TRBV7-8|TRBJ2-5
CASSGTSGGWGETQYF
TGTGCCAGCAGCGGGACTAGCGGGGGCTGGGGGGAGACCCAGTACTTC
>once|-|TRBV7-2|TRBJ2-7
CASSFGLSEQYF
TGTGCCAGCAGCTTCGGACTATCCGAGCAGTACTTC
>-|TRBD1|TRBV5-1|TRBJ2-7
CASSLMVGQGIYEQYF
TGCGCCAGCAGCTTGATGGTCGGACAGGGGATCTACGAGCAGTACTTC
>-|TRBD1|TRBV6-5|TRBJ1-5
CASSLDRVQPQHF
TGTGCCAGCAGCCTAGACAGGGTTCAGCCCCAGCATTTT
>-|-|TRBV6-6|TRBJ2-1
CASTAAYNEQFF
TGTGCCAGCACTGCGGCCTACAATGAGCAGTTCTTC
>-|-|TRBV7-8|TRBJ1-1
CASSRGVSQRTTEAFF
TGTGCCAGCAGTCGCGGGGTCTCCCAGAGGACCACTGAAGCTTTCTTT
>once|TRBD1|TRBV6-5|TRBJ1-2
CASSRTGSGYGYTF
TGTGCCAGCAGCCGGACAGGTAGCGGCTATGGCTACACCTTC
>-|TRBD1|TRBV29-1|TRBJ2-5
CSVDRGRETQYF
TGCAGCGTGGACAGGGGGCGGGAGACCCAGTACTTC
>-|TRBD1|TRBV7-3|TRBJ1-1
CASSLTGTGLTEAFF
TGTGCCAGCAGCTTAACGGGGACAGGGCTCACTGAAGCTTTCTTT
>-|TRBD2|TRBV3-1/TRBV3-2|TRBJ2-1
CASSQGTSGGARNEQFF
TGTGCCAGCAGCCAAGGAACTAGCGGGGGGGCCCGCAATGAGCAGTTCTTC
>-|-|TRBV6-1|TRBJ1-6
CASSEPAGGSSYNSPLHF
TGTGCCAGCAGTGAACCGGCTGGCGGGAGCTCCTATAATTCACCCCTCCACTTT
>-|TRBD2|TRBV19|TRBJ2-4
CASSIRLAGGPLVLAKNIQYF
TGTGCCAGTAGTATAAGGCTAGCGGGGGGGCCCCTTGTACTAGCCAAAAACATTCAGTACTTC
>-|TRBD2|TRBV10-2|TRBJ2-1
CASSRTSAPYNEQFF
TGCGCCAGCAGTAGGACTAGCGCCCCATACAATGAGCAGTTCTTC
>-|-|TRBV18|TRBJ2-7
CASSPRRSESYEQYF
TGTGCCAGCTCACCACGACGGAGTGAGTCCTACGAGCAGTACTTC
>-|-|TRBV2|TRBJ1-4
CASRWDKNEKLFF
TGTGCCAGCAGATGGGACAAGAATGAAAAACTGTTTTTT
>-|TRBD1|TRBV5-4|TRBJ2-5
CASSSGQQETQYF
TGTGCCAGCAGCTCGGGACAGCAAGAGACCCAGTACTTC
>-|-|TRBV7-8|TRBJ1-2
CASSFGSESGITF
TGTGCCAGCAGCTTTGGGTCCGAAAGCGGGATTACCTTC
>once|TRBD1|TRBV10-2|TRBJ1-6
CASSDVVGTGNSPLHF
TGCGCCAGCAGTGACGTCGTCGGGACAGGGAATTCACCCCTCCACTTT
>-|-|TRBV6-5|TRBJ2-2
CASKEAAGELFF
TGTGCCAGCAAAGAGGCGGCCGGGGAGCTGTTTTTT
>-|TRBD1|TRBV4-3|TRBJ2-3
CASSQVETDRARDTQYF
TGCGCCAGCAGCCAAGTTGAGACGGACAGGGCCCGGGATACGCAGTATTTT
>once|TRBD1|TRBV11-3|TRBJ1-5
CASSRRDREFQPQHF
TGTGCCAGCAGCCGCCGGGACAGGGAGTTTCAGCCCCAGCATTTT
>-|TRBD1|TRBV4-1|TRBJ2-1
CASSHIDRGIRNEQFF
TGCGCCAGCAGCCATATCGACAGGGGGATACGCAATGAGCAGTTCTTC
>once|-|TRBV18|TRBJ1-1
CASSPPALNTEAFF
TGTGCCAGCTCACCACCGGCTTTGAACACTGAAGCTTTCTTT
>-|TRBD2|TRBV6-5|TRBJ2-1
CASSRAGGTYNEQFF
TGTGCCAGCAGTAGAGCGGGGGGTACTTACAATGAGCAGTTCTTC
>-|TRBD1|TRBV9|TRBJ2-7
CASSATATGISYEQYF
TGTGCCAGCAGCGCCACCGCGACAGGGATTTCCTACGAGCAGTACTTC
>-|TRBD2|TRBV3-1/TRBV3-2|TRBJ2-5
CASSQEERGGSQETQYF
TGTGCCAGCAGCCAAGAAGAGCGGGGGGGTAGCCAAGAGACCCAGTACTTC
>-|-|TRBV5-1|TRBJ1-4
CASSLSGWLNEKLFF
TGCGCCAGCAGCTTATCGGGTTGGCTTAATGAAAAACTGTTTTTT
>-|TRBD1|TRBV7-9|TRBJ2-3
CASSLGTGVYTDTQYF
TGTGCCAGCAGCTTAGGGACAGGGGTCTACACAGATACGCAGTATTTT
>-|-|TRBV2|TRBJ1-5
CASSEAWGGISNQPQHF
TGTGCCAGCAGTGAGGCATGGGGGGGCATTAGCAATCAGCCCCAGCATTTT
>-|-|TRBV7-9|TRBJ2-5
CASSLTGVETQYF
TGTGCCAGCAGCTTGACGGGGGTAGAGACCCAGTACTTC
>-|-|TRBV6-5|TRBJ2-2
CASSSPVTGELFF
TGTGCCAGCAGTTCTCCCGTCACCGGGGAGCTGTTTTTT
>-|-|TRBV7-2|TRBJ2-3
CASSLSVSSLLDTQYF
TGTGCCAGCAGCTTATCGGTATCCTCCCTCCTGGATACGCAGTATTTT
>few|-|TRBV2|TRBJ1-5
CASGGMQWQPQHF
TGTGCCAGCGGGGGGATGCAGTGGCAGCCCCAGCATTTT
>-|TRBD2|TRBV24-1|TRBJ2-5
CATSEGSGLAEQTQETQYF
TGTGCCACCAGTGAAGGGTCGGGGCTAGCGGAACAAACCCAAGAGACCCAGTACTTC
>-|TRBD1|TRBV7-6|TRBJ1-5
CASSLEQGNQPQHF
TGTGCCAGCAGCTTAGAACAGGGGAATCAGCCCCAGCATTTT
>-|-|TRBV9|TRBJ2-2
CASSAPRGGTNTGELFF
TGTGCCAGCAGCGCCCCGAGGGGGGGGACGAACACCGGGGAGCTGTTTTTT